This TCR beta chain appears in the sequencing data of a study of blood T cells in healthy people across ages. Alongside a J-beta primer mix, a sample-barcoded 5' primer served in a second PCR lasting about 7 to 12 cycles. TCRdb re-called the 5' RACE reads with MiXCR, one entry per CDR3 protein. The sample lists more than 1.4 million distinct CDR3 sequences; roughly 40% were seen once. V was shortened by 2 bases and J by 4 bases, with 14 bases between the two germline ends. The CDR3 totals 15 residues. Germline V lookup: CDR1 MNHEY, CDR2 SVGAGI. Sequenced: blood. The sequence derives from a woman aged 18-30 years in good health. V and J are TRBV6-5 and TRBJ1-1; a weak D match, TRBD1 (5 bases). The CDR3 DNA reads TGTGCCAGCAGTTACGGGGGGGTGACCAGCACTGAAGCTTTCTTT. Protein product: CASSYGGVTSTEAFF.